Reported below is one T cell receptor (beta chain). Antigen: not known. This record belongs to a study of T cell responses to AZD1222 COVID-19 vaccine. Study-level findings and limits: In the spike-specific TCR repertoire, nearly half reportedly target unmutated variant regions. Seropositive status at baseline applied to only six AZD1222 recipients.

Produced via immunoSEQ multiplex PCR; TCRdb's table is partial and in-frame only. The sample gives 140,000 to 150,000 clones, 75% to 90% of which show up once; approximately 1.5% is in the top ten. The CDR3 totals 15 residues. V was clipped by 8 bases and J by 6 bases; unmatched bases: 7. The V gene's germline CDR1 is WSHSY and CDR2 SAAADI. The receptor was isolated from an adult in good health. Sequenced here: peripheral blood, sampled on day 0 of AZD1222 vaccination. The V call is TRBV10-2, the J call TRBJ2-2, with 12 bases identical to TRBD2. CDR3 loop: CASSSSGGAAGELFF. CDR3 in DNA: TGCGCCAGCTCCTCTAGCGGGGGGGCCGCCGGGGAGCTGTTTTTT.